A single sample gave rise to the 10 T cell receptor beta chains below, sequenced in a study of T cell repertoires in cytomegalovirus infection. TCRdb itself ran the reads through MiXCR, one entry per CDR3 protein. The sample has 800,000 to 950,000 distinct CDR3 sequences; over 25% are singletons. These receptors have no known antigen. The source material was cultured CD8+ T cells from PBMCs, sampled from culture after CMV antigen stimulation. The receptor source for this set is a human donor in good health (CMV status not recorded). Some clones in this sample may be carry-over from other donors' samples.

This rearrangement joins TRBV5-6 to TRBJ2-3, with 7 bases lining up with TRBD1. V lost 5 bases, J lost 0 bases, and 6 bases stayed unmatched. Germline values: CDR1 SGHDT, CDR2 YYEEEE. This CDR3 comprises 15 residues. The CDR3 DNA is TGTGCCAGCAGGCCCCCGGGACAGAGCACAGATACGCAGTATTTT. Residues: CASRPPGQSTDTQYF.

This chain links TRBV12-3 or TRBV12-4 with TRBJ2-5, with TRBD2 identical over 7 bases. The CDR3 consists of 14 residues. The trim removed 6 bases at V and 3 bases at J, leaving 7 bases unmatched. CDR3 in amino acids: CASRIRGVKETQYF. The DNA of the CDR3 is TGTGCCAGCAGAATACGGGGGGTCAAAGAGACCCAGTACTTC.

V and J are TRBV27 and TRBJ1-2, with 9 bases aligning to TRBD1. This CDR3 region has 15 residues. The germline V gene has CDR1 MNHEY and CDR2 SMNVEV (reference sequence). The V gene end was trimmed by 5 bases and the J gene end by 9 bases; junction bases not matched to a gene: 13. The CDR3 spells CASSPGQGWLISYTF. The CDR3 DNA is TGTGCCAGCAGTCCCGGACAGGGGTGGCTTATTAGCTACACCTTC.

The rearrangement links TRBV9 to TRBJ1-6; 7 nucleotides line up with TRBD1. The germline gives CDR1 SGDLS, CDR2 YYNGEE. The CDR3 is made up of 16 amino acids. V shed 3 bases and J 8 bases; nucleotides not matched to a gene: 11. The CDR3 loop is CASSASTGRWDSPLHF. CDR3 nucleotide sequence: TGTGCCAGCAGCGCATCGACAGGGCGTTGGGATTCACCCCTCCACTTT.

The chain combines TRBV6-5 with TRBJ2-3, with D unresolved. The ends were cut back, 7 bases at V and 2 bases at J, with 16 bases in the middle. The CDR3 loop spans 15 amino acids. Germline V CDR1 and CDR2: MNHEY, SVGAGI. CDR3 bases: TGTGCCAGCACCATGGGGTACCATTACACAGATACGCAGTATTTT. This sequence encodes CASTMGYHYTDTQYF.

This clonotype was detected only a few times. The chain couples TRBV7-9 to TRBJ2-7; D might be TRBD1 or TRBD2, each matching 5 bases. This CDR3 spans 14 amino acids. Deletions cut 2 bases from V and 6 bases from J, with 14 bases between. Germline CDR1 reads SEHNR; CDR2 reads FQNEAQ (reference sequence). The CDR3 DNA sequence: TGTGCCAGCAGCTTACCGGGACGGACGGTCGAGCAGTACTTC. Its protein product is CASSLPGRTVEQYF.

This clonotype turned up a few times. The V and J genes are TRBV7-9 and TRBJ2-2; 12 bases line up with TRBD1. Germline-derived CDR1 and CDR2 are SEHNR and FQNEAQ (reference sequence). V was clipped by 5 bases and J by 5 bases; unmatched bases: 9. This CDR3 is built from 17 residues. CDR3 protein: CASSHGTGGGFTGELFF. The CDR3, as DNA: TGTGCCAGCAGCCACGGGACAGGGGGCGGATTTACCGGGGAGCTGTTTTTT. Variable domain in full (rest from reference TRBV7-9 and TRBJ2-2): DTGVSQNPRHKITKRGQNVTFRCDPISEHNRLYWYRQTLGQGPEFLTYFQNEAQLEKSRLLSDRFSAERPKGSFSTLEIQRTEQGDSAMYLCASSHGTGGGFTGELFFGEGSRLTVL.

This chain joins TRBV11-3 and TRBJ1-5; 9 nucleotides align to TRBD1. J was trimmed by 3 bases and V by 1 base; bases with no gene match: 19. The CDR3 loop spans 21 amino acids. Germline V gene lookup returns CDR1 SGHNT and CDR2 YENEEA. The CDR3 here is CASSLGDPGQGVGIVNQPQHF. CDR3 in DNA: TGTGCCAGCAGCTTAGGGGACCCGGGACAGGGTGTAGGAATAGTCAATCAGCCCCAGCATTTT. The whole variable domain, remainder taken from reference TRBV11-3 and TRBJ1-5, is EAGVVQSPRYKIIEKKQPVAFWCNPISGHNTLYWYLQNLGQGPELLIRYENEEAVDDSQLPKDRFSAERLKGVDSTLKIQPAELGDSAVYLCASSLGDPGQGVGIVNQPQHFGDGTRLSIL.

This chain joins TRBV5-5 and TRBJ2-7; TRBD2 might be the D (7 bases). V was pared by 3 bases and J by 5 bases, with 9 bases between. Germline-derived CDR1 and CDR2 are SGHKS and YYEKEE (reference sequence). This CDR3 spans 12 amino acids. Written as DNA, the CDR3 is TGTGCCAGCAGCTGGGGGGGCAACGAGCAGTACTTC. Its protein product is CASSWGGNEQYF.

The chain recombines TRBV6-2 or TRBV6-3 with TRBJ1-5; the D gene is possibly TRBD1 (6 bases). V lost 7 bases to trimming and J lost 2 bases, with 21 bases between them. The CDR3 extends over 17 amino acids. The germline CDR1 and CDR2 sequences are MNHEY and SVGEGT. The CDR3 is CASTRTVPGDGNQPQHF. The CDR3 DNA reads TGTGCCAGCACCCGAACGGTCCCAGGGGATGGCAATCAGCCCCAGCATTTT.